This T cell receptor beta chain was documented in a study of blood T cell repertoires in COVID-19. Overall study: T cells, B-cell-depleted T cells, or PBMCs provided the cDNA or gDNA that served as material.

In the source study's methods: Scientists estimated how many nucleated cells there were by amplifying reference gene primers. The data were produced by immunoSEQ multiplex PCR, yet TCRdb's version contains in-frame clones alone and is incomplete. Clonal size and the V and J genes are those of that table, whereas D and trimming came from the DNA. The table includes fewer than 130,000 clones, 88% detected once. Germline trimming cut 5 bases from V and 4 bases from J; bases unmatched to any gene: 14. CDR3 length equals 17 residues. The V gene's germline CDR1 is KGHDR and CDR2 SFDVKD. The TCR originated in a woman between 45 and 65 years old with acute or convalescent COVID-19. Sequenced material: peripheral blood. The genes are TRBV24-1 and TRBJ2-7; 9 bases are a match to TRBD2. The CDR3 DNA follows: TGTGCCACCAGTGTTAGAAGGGCTAGCGGGATCCTTTACGAGCAGTACTTC. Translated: CATSVRRASGILYEQYF.